This T cell receptor beta chain was retrieved from a study of immune characterization of retroperitoneal liposarcoma. The germline V gene encodes CDR1 MNHEY and CDR2 SVGAGI. The length of the CDR3 is 16 residues. Germline trimming cut 2 bases from V and 2 bases from J; bases unmatched to any gene: 5. One entry per CDR3 protein results from TCRdb running MiXCR on the PCR reads. Found here are approximately 7,800 distinct CDR3 sequences, more than 35% of them singletons; the top ten hold about 10%. The sequence was collected from a male donor with retroperitoneal liposarcoma. This chain joins TRBV6-5 and TRBJ2-3, with TRBD2 matching 9 bases. The sequencing input was tumor tissue. CDR3 sequence (DNA): TGTGCCAGCAGTTACGGCGGGGGGGGTATCACAGATACGCAGTATTTT. Its translation is CASSYGGGGITDTQYF.